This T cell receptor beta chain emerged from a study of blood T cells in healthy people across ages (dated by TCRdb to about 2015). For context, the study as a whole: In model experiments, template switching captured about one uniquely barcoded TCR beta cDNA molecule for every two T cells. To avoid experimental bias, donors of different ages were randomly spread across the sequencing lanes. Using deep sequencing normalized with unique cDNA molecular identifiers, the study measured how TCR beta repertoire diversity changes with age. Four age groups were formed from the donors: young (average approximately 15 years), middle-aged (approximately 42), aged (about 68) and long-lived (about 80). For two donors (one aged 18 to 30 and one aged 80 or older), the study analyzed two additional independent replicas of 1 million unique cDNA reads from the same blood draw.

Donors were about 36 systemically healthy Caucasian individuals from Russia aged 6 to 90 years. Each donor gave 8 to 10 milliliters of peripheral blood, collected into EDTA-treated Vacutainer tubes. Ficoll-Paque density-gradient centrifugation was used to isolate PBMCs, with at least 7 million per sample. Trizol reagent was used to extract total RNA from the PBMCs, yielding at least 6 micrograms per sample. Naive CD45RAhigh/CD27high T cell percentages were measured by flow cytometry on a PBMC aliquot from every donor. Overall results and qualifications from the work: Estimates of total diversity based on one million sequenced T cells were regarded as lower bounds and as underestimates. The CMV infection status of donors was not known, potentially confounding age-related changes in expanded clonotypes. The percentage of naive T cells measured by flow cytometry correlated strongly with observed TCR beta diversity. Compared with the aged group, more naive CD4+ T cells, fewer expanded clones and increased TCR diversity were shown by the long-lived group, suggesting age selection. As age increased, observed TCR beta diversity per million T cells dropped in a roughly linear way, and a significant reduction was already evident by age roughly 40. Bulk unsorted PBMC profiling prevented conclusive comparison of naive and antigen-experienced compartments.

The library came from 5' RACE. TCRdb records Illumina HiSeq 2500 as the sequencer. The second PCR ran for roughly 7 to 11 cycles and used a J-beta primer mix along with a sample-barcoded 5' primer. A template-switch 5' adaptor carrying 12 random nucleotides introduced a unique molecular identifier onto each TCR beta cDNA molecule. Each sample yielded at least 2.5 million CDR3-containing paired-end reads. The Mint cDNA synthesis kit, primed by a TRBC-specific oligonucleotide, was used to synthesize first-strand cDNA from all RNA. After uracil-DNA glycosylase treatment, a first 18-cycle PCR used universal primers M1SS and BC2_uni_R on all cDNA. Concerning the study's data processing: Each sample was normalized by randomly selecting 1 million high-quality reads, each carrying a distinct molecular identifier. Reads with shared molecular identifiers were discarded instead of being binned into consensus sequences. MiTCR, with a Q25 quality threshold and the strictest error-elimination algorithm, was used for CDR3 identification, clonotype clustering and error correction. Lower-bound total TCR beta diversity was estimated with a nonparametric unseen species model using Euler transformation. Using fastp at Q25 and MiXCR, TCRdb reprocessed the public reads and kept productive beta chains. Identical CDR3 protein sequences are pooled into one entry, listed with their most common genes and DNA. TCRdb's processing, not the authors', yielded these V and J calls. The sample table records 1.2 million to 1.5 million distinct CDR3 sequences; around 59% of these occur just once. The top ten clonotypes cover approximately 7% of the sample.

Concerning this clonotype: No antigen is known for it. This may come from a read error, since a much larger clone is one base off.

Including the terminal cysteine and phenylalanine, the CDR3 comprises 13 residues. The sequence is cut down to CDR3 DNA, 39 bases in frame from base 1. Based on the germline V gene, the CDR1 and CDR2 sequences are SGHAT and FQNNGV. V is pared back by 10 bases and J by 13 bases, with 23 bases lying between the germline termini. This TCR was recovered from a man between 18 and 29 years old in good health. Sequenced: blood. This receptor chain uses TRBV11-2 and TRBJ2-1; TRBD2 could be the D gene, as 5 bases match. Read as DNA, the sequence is TGTGCCATTCCCGGACTGGACCAAGAGACCCAGTTCTTC. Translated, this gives CAIPGLDQETQFF.